The next 27 T cell receptor beta chains were all read from a single sample in a study of CD8 T cells in Susac syndrome. RNA amounts of 0.5 to 1 ug underwent reverse transcription with random hexamers. TCRdb passed the immunoSEQ multiplex PCR reads through MiXCR, listing each CDR3 protein once. The sample has over 200,000 distinct CDR3 sequences, roughly 94% seen once. What was sequenced was CD4+ T cells from PBMCs. These receptor sequences come from a human donor with multiple sclerosis.

The rearrangement joins TRBV7-2 to TRBJ2-7; D not certain. Germline V gene lookup returns CDR1 SGHTA and CDR2 FQGNSA. The V end was cut by 5 bases, the J end by 6 bases, with 17 bases between. This CDR3 has 14 amino acids. The CDR3 loop is CASSPRTTSPEQYF. The CDR3 DNA reads TGTGCCAGCAGCCCCAGAACCACGAGCCCCGAGCAGTACTTC.

V gene TRBV15 combines with J gene TRBJ2-5; D is unclear. The CDR3 runs to 13 residues. Germline values: CDR1 LNHNV, CDR2 YYDKDF (reference sequence). Trimming removed 0 bases from V and 2 bases from J, with 4 bases in between. DNA of the CDR3: TGTGCCACCAGCAGAGATCGGCAAGAGACCCAGTACTTC. Amino acids: CATSRDRQETQYF.

V usage is TRBV12-3 or TRBV12-4 and J usage is TRBJ1-5; D not resolved. V lost 5 bases and J lost 1, with 12 bases in between. The CDR3 length is 15 residues. The chain's CDR3 is CASSHSIRSNQPQHF. The CDR3 DNA reads TGTGCCAGCAGTCATTCGATAAGGAGCAATCAGCCCCAGCATTTT.

The V call is TRBV12-3 or TRBV12-4, the J call TRBJ2-6; D is ambiguous. CDR3 length: 14 residues. V gave up 5 bases and J gave up 6 bases, with 11 bases separating them. The chain's CDR3 is CASSAGSEANVLTF. The CDR3 DNA reads as TGTGCCAGCAGTGCCGGCTCAGAGGCCAACGTCCTGACTTTC.

This chain uses TRBV20-1 with TRBJ1-5; D remains unclear. The CDR3 has 14 residues. V shed 3 bases and J shed 0 bases, with 9 bases lying between them. Germline V gene sequence: CDR1 DFQATT, CDR2 SNEGSKA (reference sequence). CDR3 DNA: TGCAGTGCTAGCTTCGACACTAGCAATCAGCCCCAGCATTTT. It yields the protein CSASFDTSNQPQHF.

V and J are TRBV4-2 and TRBJ1-2; 9 nucleotides agree with TRBD1. V shed 5 bases and J 6 bases; nucleotides not matched to a gene: 4. The V gene's germline CDR1 is LGHNA and CDR2 YNFKEQ. The CDR3 runs to 13 residues. The CDR3 DNA sequence: TGTGCCAGCAGCATTTGGGACAGGGATGGCTACACCTTC. Its translation is CASSIWDRDGYTF.

V is TRBV3-1 and J is TRBJ2-2; 11 positions agree with TRBD2. Germline CDR1 LGHDT, CDR2 YNNKEL (reference sequence). V lost 3 bases, J lost 3 bases, and 6 bases stayed unmatched. This CDR3 has 17 residues. CDR3 nucleotide sequence: TGTGCCAGCAGCCACGAACTAGCGGGGGCCCACACCGGGGAGCTGTTTTTT. This gives the protein CASSHELAGAHTGELFF.

The rearrangement links TRBV5-4 to TRBJ1-2; 7 bases are shared with TRBD1. The CDR3 contains 14 residues. The V and J ends lost 4 bases and 0 bases, in that order; junction bases with no gene match: 3. Germline CDR1 reads SGHNT; CDR2 reads YYREEE (reference sequence). The CDR3 DNA follows: TGTGCCAGCAGCAGGGACAGTTCTAACTATGGCTACACCTTC. Its translation is CASSRDSSNYGYTF. The full variable domain, its missing parts supplied by reference TRBV5-4 and TRBJ1-2, is ETGVTQSPTHLIKTRGQQVTLRCSSQSGHNTVSWYQQALGQGPQFIFQYYREEENGRGNFPPRFSGLQFPNYSSELNVNALELDDSALYLCASSRDSSNYGYTFGSGTRLTVV.

CDR3 DNA sequence: TGTGCCAGCAGCGGTGGAGCCTACGAGCAGTACTTC. This translates into CASSGGAYEQYF. The chain joins TRBV3-1 to TRBJ2-7; D not certain. The germline CDR1 and CDR2 sequences are LGHDT and YNNKEL (reference sequence). Trimming removed 5 bases at V and 2 bases at J, with 7 bases between. This CDR3 has 12 amino acids.

The chain joins TRBV30 to TRBJ2-1; no reliable D call. V lost 4 bases, J lost 3 bases, and 10 bases lay in between. Germline CDR1 and CDR2: GTSNPN and SVGIG (reference sequence). This CDR3 region has 13 residues. For the CDR3, the DNA is TGTGCCTGGAAACAATCCTACTACAATGAGCAGTTCTTC. Translated, it gives CAWKQSYYNEQFF.

The CDR3 protein is CASSDQTGVPLHF. The CDR3 coding sequence is TGTGCCAGCAGCGATCAGACAGGGGTCCCCCTCCACTTT. This chain connects TRBV9 to TRBJ1-6; 8 bases line up with TRBD1. V was clipped by 3 bases and J by 13 bases; unmatched bases: 6. The CDR3 runs to 13 residues. Germline V CDR1 and CDR2: SGDLS, YYNGEE.

The CDR3 sequence is CASRQAGGRSPLHF. In DNA, the CDR3 is TGTGCCAGCCGCCAGGCAGGGGGTCGATCACCCCTCCACTTT. This chain links TRBV25-1 with TRBJ1-6; 7 bases line up with TRBD1. V lost 8 bases, J lost 10 bases, and 11 bases stayed unmatched. Per the germline V gene, CDR1 is MGHDK and CDR2 is SYGVNS. This CDR3 comprises 14 residues.

For the CDR3, the DNA is TGCAGTGCTAGAGTAGGAAGGGATCAGCCCCAGCATTTT. Translating gives CSARVGRDQPQHF. The chain is built from TRBV20-1 and TRBJ1-5; no reliable D call. This CDR3 comprises 13 residues. Germline V gene data show CDR1 as DFQATT and CDR2 as SNEGSKA (reference sequence). V shed 1 base and J shed 5 bases, with 9 bases lying between them.

This chain connects TRBV5-6 to TRBJ1-2, with unresolved D. Trimming removed 0 bases at V and 2 bases at J, with 11 bases between. The CDR3 runs 15 residues. In germline, CDR1 is SGHDT, CDR2 YYEEEE. This chain's CDR3 is CASSLAKSFNYGYTF. In DNA, the CDR3 is TGTGCCAGCAGCTTGGCCAAGAGTTTCAACTATGGCTACACCTTC.

This clonotype was found once. This chain connects TRBV30 to TRBJ2-7; 10 positions match TRBD1. Per the germline V gene, CDR1 is GTSNPN and CDR2 is SVGIG (reference sequence). Trimming took 1 base from V and 6 from J; bases not matched to a gene: 3. The length of the CDR3 is 13 residues. The CDR3 protein is CAWSAGTGAEQYF. CDR3 DNA sequence: TGTGCCTGGAGTGCGGGGACAGGGGCCGAGCAGTACTTC.

The V call is TRBV29-1, the J call TRBJ2-5; a possible D gene is TRBD1 (6 bases). Germline V gene data show CDR1 as SQVTM and CDR2 as ANQGSEA. The ends were cut back, 4 bases at V and 1 base at J, with 7 bases in the middle. The CDR3 has 12 residues. CDR3 nucleotide sequence: TGCAGCGTTGGACAGGTCCAAGAGACCCAGTACTTC. Translation: CSVGQVQETQYF.

The chain links TRBV14 to TRBJ2-5, with D unresolved. Germline lookup yields CDR1 SGHDN and CDR2 FVKESK. The V end was cut by 4 bases, the J end by 7 bases, with 13 bases between. The CDR3 is 13 amino acids. This chain's CDR3 is CASSPGILGTQYF. CDR3 DNA: TGTGCCAGCAGCCCCGGCATTTTGGGGACCCAGTACTTC. Combining the CDR3 with reference TRBV14 and TRBJ2-5 gives the whole variable domain EAGVTQFPSHSVIEKGQTVTLRCDPISGHDNLYWYRRVMGKEIKFLLHFVKESKQDESGMPNNRFLAERTGGTYSTLKVQPAELEDSGVYFCASSPGILGTQYFGPGTRLLVL.

This clonotype was seen a handful of times. This chain links TRBV20-1 with TRBJ2-7; a weak D match, TRBD1 (6 bases). Germline assignment: CDR1 DFQATT and CDR2 SNEGSKA (reference sequence). V was clipped by 5 bases and J by 6 bases, with 17 bases between them. The CDR3 runs 13 residues. This CDR3 is CSAQSHRVLEQYF. In nucleotides, the CDR3 is TGCAGTGCTCAAAGCCACAGGGTCCTCGAGCAGTACTTC.

About this clonotype: One end of the junction fails to match germline, which may point to a read error. This chain links TRBV4-2 with TRBJ1-5; D remains ambiguous. Germline CDR1 and CDR2: LGHNA and YNFKEQ. The CDR3 covers 16 residues. CDR3 amino acids: CASSQEGPGGYQAQHF. The CDR3, as DNA: TGTGCCAGCAGCCAAGAAGGGCCCGGTGGGTATCAGGCCCAGCATTTT.

The chain's CDR3 is CSVELPGGQLYGYTF. CDR3 coding DNA: TGCAGCGTTGAGCTCCCTGGGGGACAGCTTTATGGCTACACCTTC. This sequence joins TRBV29-1 and TRBJ1-2; TRBD1 agrees at 7 bases. Germline CDR1 SQVTM, CDR2 ANQGSEA. V shed 3 bases and J 5 bases; nucleotides not matched to a gene: 12. The CDR3 totals 15 residues.

In regard to this clonotype: One junction end does not reproduce the germline sequence, and a read error may be involved. The V and J genes are TRBV11-2 and TRBJ2-7, with D uncertain. Germline CDR1 and CDR2: SGHAT and FQNNGV. The CDR3 totals 13 residues. DNA for the CDR3: TGTGCCAGCAGCTTAGACCGAGACGGCCTGTTGAACTTC. Amino acids: CASSLDRDGLLNF.

The chain recombines TRBV2 with TRBJ1-2, with 7 bases aligning to TRBD1. From germline, CDR1 is SNHLY and CDR2 FYNNEI. Germline trimming cut 7 bases from V and 7 bases from J; bases unmatched to any gene: 6. CDR3 length: 12 amino acids. The DNA of the CDR3 is TGTGCCAGCACTCAGGGGGAGCGTGGCTACACCTTC. Amino acid sequence: CASTQGERGYTF.

The chain is built from TRBV12-3 or TRBV12-4 and TRBJ2-1; 9 nucleotides agree with TRBD2. This CDR3 has 15 amino acids. V shed 6 bases, J shed 5 bases, and the junction held 8 bases outside the gene matches. The CDR3 sequence: CASRSLRGGDNEQFF. CDR3 DNA: TGTGCCAGCAGGTCTCTCCGCGGGGGGGACAATGAGCAGTTCTTC.

The chain joins TRBV3-1 to TRBJ2-4; D is uncertain. The germline V gene has CDR1 LGHDT and CDR2 YNNKEL (reference sequence). V was trimmed by 2 bases and J by 7 bases, leaving 6 bases between them. The CDR3 loop spans 12 amino acids. CDR3 sequence: CASSQLGNIQYF. The CDR3 coding sequence is TGTGCCAGCAGCCAACTAGGTAACATTCAGTACTTC.

The chain carries TRBV3-1 and TRBJ1-6; D unresolved. Trimming left V 0 bases short and J 9 bases short, with 6 bases between. The length of the CDR3 is 13 residues. Germline V gene lookup returns CDR1 LGHDT and CDR2 YNNKEL (reference sequence). In nucleotides, the CDR3 is TGTGCCAGCAGCCAAGATTGGAGTTCACCCCTCCACTTT. Its translation is CASSQDWSSPLHF.

This chain joins TRBV29-1 and TRBJ2-1; a possible D gene is TRBD1 (5 bases). The CDR3 has 12 residues. Germline CDR1 and CDR2: SQVTM and ANQGSEA. V lost 6 bases to trimming and J lost 7 bases, with 13 bases between them. This CDR3 is CSVSGHENEQFF. The CDR3 DNA follows: TGCAGCGTCTCCGGACACGAGAATGAGCAGTTCTTC.

The gene calls are TRBV23-1 and TRBJ1-1; D gene unclear. TRBV23-1 belongs to the ORF category, with a function that is uncertain. Between the trimmed V and J ends, which lost 11 bases and 1 base, there was a span of 11 bases. The CDR3 consists of 12 residues. CDR3 loop: CAPIHRNTEAFF. CDR3 DNA: TGCGCCCCGATACATAGGAACACTGAAGCTTTCTTT.